This TCR beta chain is drawn from a study of blood T cell repertoires in COVID-19. Overall study: Some COVID-19 samples were acute and others convalescent; all came from the United States, Italy and Spain.

CDR3 length: 15 amino acids. V was trimmed by 5 bases and J by 2 bases, leaving 13 bases between them. The germline CDR1 and CDR2 sequences are SGHTA and FQGNSA. In the original analysis: Amplification of reference gene primers provided the estimated nucleated cell counts. Method: immunoSEQ multiplex PCR; TCRdb's copy keeps in-frame clones and lacks some. D and trimming were read from the DNA, whereas the V and J calls and clone size are those reported in that table. The table shows some 150,000 clones, with roughly 90% occurring only once. The source material was peripheral blood. The TCR was taken from a woman aged 45-65 years with acute or convalescent COVID-19. The V gene is TRBV7-2, the J gene TRBJ1-5, with unresolved D. CDR3 sequence (DNA): TGTGCCAGCAGCCCCCCCGGGGTTGGCAATCAGCCCCAGCATTTT. Encoded protein: CASSPPGVGNQPQHF.